This T cell receptor (beta chain) derives from a study of regulatory T cells in long-lasting Graves disease. As for time point: newly diagnosed GD, antithyroid drugs for less than 3 months. RNA isolated from PBMCs was used to make the TCR library. This clonotype appeared many times. Its cognate antigen is unknown. The CDR3 loop spans 14 amino acids. Germline V CDR1 and CDR2: DFQATT, SNEGSKA (reference sequence). J gave up 3 bases and V 6 bases, and 10 bases lay outside the gene matches. Study outcomes and limitations: Small sample size may have lowered accuracy.

Researchers made TCR beta libraries by using iRepertoire HTBI primers and running Arm-PCR on CDR3 regions. TCRdb processed the multiplex PCR reads anew with MiXCR; each CDR3 protein has one entry. The table records 410,000 or so distinct CDR3 sequences, 15% of them present only once. The sample also formed part of further work on T cells in Graves' hyperthyroidism and ophthalmopathy. From that paper: A patient was excluded if there was uncontrolled infection, other autoimmune disease, pregnancy or lactation. The study based diagnoses on clinical symptoms, serum thyroxine and TRAb, thyroid ultrasound and orbital computed tomography. Ophthalmopathy was distinguished from stable hyperthyroidism by 13 V-J signatures.

The rearrangement uses TRBV20-1 and TRBJ2-7, with 8 bases that match TRBD2. The sample in question was peripheral blood mononuclear cells (PBMCs), obtained at new diagnosis, from a patient treated with antithyroid drugs. This sequence was found in a woman in her 30s with Graves disease. CDR3 loop: CSARPREGFYEQYF. DNA for the CDR3: TGCAGTGCCCGGCCCCGGGAGGGTTTCTACGAGCAGTACTTC.